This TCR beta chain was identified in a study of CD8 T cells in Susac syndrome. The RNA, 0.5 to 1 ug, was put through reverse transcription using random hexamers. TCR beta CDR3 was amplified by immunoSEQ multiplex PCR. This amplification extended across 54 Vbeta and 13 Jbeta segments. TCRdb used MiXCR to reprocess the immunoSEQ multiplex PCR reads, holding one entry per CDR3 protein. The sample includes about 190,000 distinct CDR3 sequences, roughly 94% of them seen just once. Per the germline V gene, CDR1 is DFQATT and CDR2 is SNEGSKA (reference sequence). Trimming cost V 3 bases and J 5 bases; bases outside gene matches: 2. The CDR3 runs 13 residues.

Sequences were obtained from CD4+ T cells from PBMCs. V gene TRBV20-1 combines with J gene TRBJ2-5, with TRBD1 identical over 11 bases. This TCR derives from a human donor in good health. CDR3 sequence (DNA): TGCAGTGCTAGGGGGACAGGGGGTGAGACCCAGTACTTC. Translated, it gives CSARGTGGETQYF.